Below are 9 T cell receptor beta chains sequenced from a single sample in a study of cytomegalovirus exposure and HLA in healthy donors. Use of 60 Vbeta and 13 Jbeta primers characterized the PCR. Assay: immunoSEQ multiplex PCR; the TCRdb copy retains only in-frame clones and omits some. The sample carries some 200,000 clones, approximately 79% recorded once. The specimen was PBMCs. These receptors all stem from a girl aged 2 to 10 in good health and CMV-seronegative.

The chain employs TRBV6-1 and TRBJ2-2, with D perhaps TRBD1 (5 bases). V was trimmed by 8 bases and J by 2 bases, leaving 12 bases between them. Germline CDR1 MNHNS, CDR2 SASEGT. The CDR3 covers 14 residues. The CDR3 DNA is TGTGCCAGCCAGGGATTAGAAAACACCGGGGAGCTGTTTTTT. This sequence encodes CASQGLENTGELFF.

Of note for this clone: This CDR3 is also generated by other DNA sequences in the sample. This rearrangement joins TRBV6-4 to TRBJ1-6; TRBD1 aligns across 10 bases. This CDR3 is 14 amino acids long. Germline V gives CDR1 MRHNA, CDR2 SNTAGT. With V trimmed by 6 bases and J by 7 bases, 3 bases remained unmatched. CDR3 in amino acids: CASSRQGANSPLHF. The CDR3 coding sequence is TGTGCCAGCAGCCGACAGGGGGCCAATTCACCCCTCCACTTT.

The J gene is TRBJ1-6, the V gene TRBV5-6; 7 nucleotides line up with TRBD1. V gave up 0 bases and J gave up 10 bases; unmatched junction bases: 10. This CDR3 has 16 residues. CDR1 and CDR2 from the germline V gene are SGHDT and YYEEEE. CDR3 nucleotides: TGTGCCAGCAGCTTGGTCTCACAGGGGTGGGGATCACCCCTCCACTTT. Amino acid sequence: CASSLVSQGWGSPLHF.

In regard to this clone: One end of the junction fails to match germline, which may point to a read error. This chain connects TRBV6-5 to TRBJ2-1; weak D call: TRBD2 (6 bases). CDR3 size: 15 residues. CDR1 and CDR2 (germline): MNHEY, SVGAGI. This CDR3 is CASSSAGGAYDEQFF. The CDR3, as DNA: TGTGCCAGCAGTTCCGCCGGGGGAGCCTACGATGAGCAGTTCTTC.

The rearrangement links TRBV6-1 to TRBJ1-5; tentative D call: TRBD1 (5 bases). This CDR3 comprises 14 residues. Germline V gene sequence: CDR1 MNHNS, CDR2 SASEGT. Trimming took off 7 bases at V and 4 bases at J, with 14 bases between the two ends. The CDR3 loop is CASTPTGSNQPQHF. The CDR3 nucleotides read TGTGCCAGCACCCCCACAGGTAGTAATCAGCCCCAGCATTTT.

This rearrangement joins TRBV4-2 to TRBJ2-2, with 13 positions matching TRBD2. Germline CDR1 reads LGHNA; CDR2 reads YNFKEQ. The CDR3 runs 16 residues. The trim removed 4 bases at V and 5 bases at J, leaving 4 bases unmatched. CDR3 DNA sequence: TGTGCCAGCAGCCTTAGACTAGCGGGGGGAACCGGGGAGCTGTTTTTT. Amino acids: CASSLRLAGGTGELFF.

This clone was counted a few times. The chain joins TRBV21-1 to TRBJ1-5; the table calls TRBD1, which could not be checked here. TRBV21-1 is a pseudogene. The CDR3 length is 14 residues. CDR3 amino acids: CASSSTPKNQPQHF. CDR3 DNA sequence: TGTGCCAGCAGCTCGACACCCAAAAATCAGCCCCAGCATTTT.

This clone has just a few counts. The chain has TRBV5-4 and TRBJ2-2, with 10 bases that match TRBD2. CDR1 is SGHNT and CDR2 is YYREEE in the germline V gene (reference sequence). This CDR3 region has 16 residues. After removal of 4 bases from V and 9 bases from J, the junction contained 12 bases not matched to a gene. In DNA, the CDR3 is TGTGCCAGCAGCGGACAAAGCGGGGGGGCCAATAGGGAGCTGTTTTTT. As protein: CASSGQSGGANRELFF.

The CDR3 DNA follows: TGTGCCAGCAGCTTTCTCAGAGATACGCAGTATTTT. It is translated as CASSFLRDTQYF. The chain recombines TRBV5-4 with TRBJ2-3; no definite D call. Germline CDR1 and CDR2: SGHNT and YYREEE (reference sequence). The CDR3 runs to 12 residues. With 2 bases removed from V and 5 bases from J, the gap between germline ends came to 6 bases.